This T cell receptor (beta chain) was captured by sequencing in a study of T cell responses to AZD1222 COVID-19 vaccine. Germline-derived CDR1 and CDR2 are LNHDA and SQIVND (reference sequence). The CDR3 runs 16 residues. V was clipped by 8 bases and J by 2 bases, with 21 bases between them. Assay used: immunoSEQ multiplex PCR; TCRdb lists only in-frame clones, some missing. This table has fewer than 180,000 clones, 90% appearing once. The sample here was peripheral blood, taken 28 days after the second AZD1222 dose. The chain recombines TRBV19 with TRBJ1-1, with a weak D call TRBD1 (6 bases). The clonotype originates from an adult who received the AZD1222 COVID-19 vaccine. The CDR3 sequence: CASRSGTPRGNTEAFF. For the CDR3, the DNA is TGTGCCAGTCGGTCCGGGACACCGAGGGGAAACACTGAAGCTTTCTTT.